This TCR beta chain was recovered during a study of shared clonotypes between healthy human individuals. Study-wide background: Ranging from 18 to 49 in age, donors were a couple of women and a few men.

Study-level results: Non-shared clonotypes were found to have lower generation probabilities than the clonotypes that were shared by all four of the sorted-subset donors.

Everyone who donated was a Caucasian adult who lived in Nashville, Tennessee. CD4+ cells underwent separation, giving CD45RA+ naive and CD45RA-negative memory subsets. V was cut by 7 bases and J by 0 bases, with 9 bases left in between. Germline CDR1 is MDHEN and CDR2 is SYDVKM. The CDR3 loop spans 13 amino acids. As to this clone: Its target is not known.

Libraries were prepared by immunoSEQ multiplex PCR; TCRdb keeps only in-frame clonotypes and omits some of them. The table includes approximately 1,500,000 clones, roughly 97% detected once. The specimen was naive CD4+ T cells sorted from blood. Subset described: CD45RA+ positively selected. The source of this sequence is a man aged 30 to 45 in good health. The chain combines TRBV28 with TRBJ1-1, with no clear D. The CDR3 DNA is TGTGCCAGCACGGCAGGCGTGAACACTGAAGCTTTCTTT. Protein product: CASTAGVNTEAFF.